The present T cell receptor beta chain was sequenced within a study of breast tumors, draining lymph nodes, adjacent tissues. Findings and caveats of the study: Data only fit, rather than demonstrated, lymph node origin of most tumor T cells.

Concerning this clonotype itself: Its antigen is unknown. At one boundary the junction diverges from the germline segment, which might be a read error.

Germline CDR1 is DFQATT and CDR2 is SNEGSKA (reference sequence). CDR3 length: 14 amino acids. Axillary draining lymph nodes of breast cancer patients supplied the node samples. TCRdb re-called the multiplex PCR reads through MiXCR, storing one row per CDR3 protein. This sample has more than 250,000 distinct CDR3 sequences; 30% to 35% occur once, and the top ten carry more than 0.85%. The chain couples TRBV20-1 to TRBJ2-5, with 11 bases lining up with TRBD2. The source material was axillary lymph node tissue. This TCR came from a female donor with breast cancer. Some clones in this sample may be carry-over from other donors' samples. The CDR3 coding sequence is TGCAGTGCTAGAGTAGCGGGAGGGCCGAGGGCCCAGCGCTTC. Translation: CSARVAGGPRAQRF.